Sequencing of this TCR beta chain was carried out in a study of technical replicates of blood from several donors. The ends were cut back, 5 bases at V and 5 bases at J, with 15 bases in the middle. This CDR3 has 14 residues. CDR1 SGHAT and CDR2 FQNNGV come from the germline V gene. The table came from immunoSEQ multiplex PCR; TCRdb's copy has only in-frame clones and leaves some out. The sample holds approximately 79,000 clones; approximately 93% are singletons and the top ten take about 0.36%. The TCR was taken from a human donor in good health. The specimen was T cells isolated from PBMCs. The J gene is TRBJ2-5, the V gene TRBV11-2, with TRBD2 as a possible D gene (5 bases). The CDR3 loop reads CASSHGLLGETQYF. The CDR3, as DNA: TGTGCCAGCAGCCACGGACTGCTTGGGGAGACCCAGTACTTC.